The 16 T cell receptor beta chains listed next were all sequenced from one sample in a study of beta chain features in type 1 diabetes. Expressed TCRB transcripts were sequenced because the entire RNA isolate underwent reverse transcription. Using immunoSEQ multiplex PCR, the repertoire was profiled, and TCRdb retains in-frame clones only, with some absent. This sample yields roughly 300,000 clones, of which 12% to 15% are seen a single time; roughly 6.7% belongs to the top ten. The sequencing input was central memory CD4+ T cells from blood. The receptors originated from a man aged 30-40 years in good health.

V and J are TRBV9 and TRBJ1-5; 8 bases agree with TRBD1. The germline gives CDR1 SGDLS, CDR2 YYNGEE. This CDR3 region has 14 residues. V shed 3 bases and J 9 bases; nucleotides not matched to a gene: 8. The CDR3 loop reads CASSATNRGLPQHF. In nucleotides, the CDR3 is TGTGCCAGCAGCGCCACAAACAGGGGGTTGCCCCAGCATTTT.

The chain links TRBV5-6 to TRBJ2-3; no clear D gene. Judging by the DNA end, TRBJ1-5 fits better; the J call may be wrong. Looked up from germline, CDR1 is SGHDT and CDR2 is YYEEEE. The CDR3 has 13 amino acids. The CDR3 nucleotides read TGTGCCAGCAGCTTGGGAAGCACAGATACGCAGCATTTT. Amino acids: CASSLGSTDTQHF.

This rearrangement joins TRBV7-2 to TRBJ2-1, with D perhaps matching TRBD1 (6 bases). This CDR3 region has 16 residues. V was trimmed by 0 bases and J by 4 bases, leaving 13 bases between them. CDR1 SGHTA and CDR2 FQGNSA come from the germline V gene. CDR3 region: CASSLASGQNYNEQFF. In DNA form, the CDR3 reads TGTGCCAGCAGCTTAGCTTCCGGACAGAATTACAATGAGCAGTTCTTC.

V usage is TRBV10-3 and J usage is TRBJ2-7; D is ambiguous. Germline V gene sequence: CDR1 ENHRY, CDR2 SYGVKD. The CDR3 extends over 12 amino acids. This CDR3 reads CASSPTAYEQYV. The CDR3 region has the DNA TGTGCCAGCAGTCCAACAGCCTACGAGCAGTACGTC.

This clone was counted ten times or more. The chain links TRBV18 to TRBJ1-3, with D unresolved. The germline CDR1 and CDR2 sequences are KGHSH and LQKENI. The CDR3 has 13 residues. V was trimmed by 2 bases and J by 6 bases, leaving 8 bases between them. CDR3 sequence reads: CASSPGLANTIYF. The CDR3 DNA reads as TGTGCCAGCTCACCAGGATTGGCAAACACCATATATTTT.

In the case of this clone: Other DNA variants within this sample encode the same CDR3. CDR3 sequence: CASSVDHTDTQYF. The CDR3 nucleotides are TGTGCCAGCAGCGTAGATCACACAGATACGCAGTATTTT. This chain uses TRBV9 with TRBJ2-3, with D uncertain. The germline V gene has CDR1 SGDLS and CDR2 YYNGEE. The CDR3 runs to 13 residues. Trimming left V 0 bases short and J 2 bases short, with 4 bases between.

This clone was seen only a few times. The rearrangement joins TRBV28 to TRBJ2-7, with D perhaps matching TRBD1 (6 bases). Germline CDR1 and CDR2: MDHEN and SYDVKM. V was pared by 5 bases and J by 4 bases, with 12 bases between. This CDR3 contains 13 residues. The CDR3 sequence is CASSGWTVYEQYV. For the CDR3, the DNA is TGTGCCAGCAGTGGATGGACAGTATACGAGCAGTACGTC.

This clone was counted many times. The chain combines TRBV5-5 with TRBJ1-2; 9 bases align to TRBD1. This CDR3 has 15 amino acids. With V trimmed by 4 bases and J by 0 bases, 4 bases remained unmatched. CDR1 SGHKS and CDR2 YYEKEE come from the germline V gene (reference sequence). The CDR3 loop reads CASSLWTGANYGYTF. The CDR3 DNA sequence: TGTGCCAGCAGCCTGTGGACAGGGGCTAACTATGGCTACACCTTC.

The V call is TRBV5-1, the J call TRBJ2-7; a weak D match, TRBD2 (5 bases). This CDR3 is 13 amino acids long. Germline V CDR1 and CDR2: SGHRS, YFSETQ. V dropped 0 bases and J dropped 7 bases, with 11 bases sitting between them. CDR3 nucleotide sequence: TGCGCCAGCAGCTTGGTGTCCGAGGGTGAGCAGTACGTC. Protein sequence: CASSLVSEGEQYV.

The gene calls are TRBV6-5 and TRBJ2-7; D gene unclear. V lost 2 bases to trimming and J lost 2 bases, with 7 bases between them. Germline lookup yields CDR1 MNHEY and CDR2 SVGAGI. The CDR3 has 13 residues. The CDR3 DNA reads TGTGCCAGCAGTTACCAGCGACCCTACGAGCAGTACTTC. Its protein is CASSYQRPYEQYF.

This clone came up many times. The rearrangement links TRBV14 to TRBJ2-5, with D unresolved. Trimming took 4 bases from V and 4 from J, leaving 13 bases between them. The length of the CDR3 is 14 residues. From germline, CDR1 is SGHDN and CDR2 FVKESK. CDR3: CASSLLIDGETQYF. The DNA for the CDR3 is TGTGCCAGCAGCCTATTGATAGATGGAGAGACCCAGTACTTC.

V usage is TRBV7-9 and J usage is TRBJ1-5, with unresolved D. Germline V CDR1 and CDR2: SEHNR, FQNEAQ (reference sequence). Trimming removed 0 bases from V and 5 bases from J, with 14 bases in between. CDR3 size: 16 residues. The CDR3, as DNA: TGTGCCAGCAGCTTAGCGTTCGGGAACCGGGATCAGCCCCAGCATTTT. Translation gives CASSLAFGNRDQPQHF.

This clone was found a few times. This chain uses TRBV5-6 with TRBJ2-3; D is perhaps TRBD1 (5 bases). The V and J ends lost 2 bases and 6 bases respectively, with 7 bases between them. This CDR3 comprises 12 residues. Germline V gene sequence: CDR1 SGHDT, CDR2 YYEEEE. In DNA form, the CDR3 reads TGTGCCAGCAGCTTCAACAGGGATACGCAGTATTTT. It translates to CASSFNRDTQYF.

In its sample, this clone was seen a few times. The chain joins TRBV4-2 to TRBJ1-2, with TRBD1 as a possible D gene (5 bases). This CDR3 region has 18 residues. Germline V lookup: CDR1 LGHNA, CDR2 YNFKEQ. V shed 1 base and J shed 0 bases, with 18 bases lying between them. CDR3 amino acids: CASSQGTRRAQTNYGYTF. CDR3 coding DNA: TGTGCCAGCAGCCAAGGGACACGGCGGGCGCAAACTAACTATGGCTACACCTTC.

V gene TRBV9 combines with J gene TRBJ2-1, with 11 bases lining up with TRBD2. The J segment lost 3 bases and the V segment lost 1 base, leaving 6 bases of the junction unmatched. In germline, CDR1 is SGDLS, CDR2 YYNGEE. This CDR3 spans 17 amino acids. The CDR3, as DNA: TGTGCCAGCAGCGTAAGTAGCGGGGGGGCCCACTACAATGAGCAGTTCTTC. It yields the protein CASSVSSGGAHYNEQFF.

The chain has TRBV4-1 and TRBJ2-1, with 8 bases aligning to TRBD1. The CDR3 contains 16 residues. Germline V gene data show CDR1 as MGHRA and CDR2 as YSYEKL. Trimming took 7 bases from V and 7 from J; bases not matched to a gene: 15. The CDR3 here is CASTLRYGQGANEQFF. In nucleotides, the CDR3 is TGCGCCAGCACCCTAAGATACGGGCAGGGGGCTAATGAGCAGTTCTTC.